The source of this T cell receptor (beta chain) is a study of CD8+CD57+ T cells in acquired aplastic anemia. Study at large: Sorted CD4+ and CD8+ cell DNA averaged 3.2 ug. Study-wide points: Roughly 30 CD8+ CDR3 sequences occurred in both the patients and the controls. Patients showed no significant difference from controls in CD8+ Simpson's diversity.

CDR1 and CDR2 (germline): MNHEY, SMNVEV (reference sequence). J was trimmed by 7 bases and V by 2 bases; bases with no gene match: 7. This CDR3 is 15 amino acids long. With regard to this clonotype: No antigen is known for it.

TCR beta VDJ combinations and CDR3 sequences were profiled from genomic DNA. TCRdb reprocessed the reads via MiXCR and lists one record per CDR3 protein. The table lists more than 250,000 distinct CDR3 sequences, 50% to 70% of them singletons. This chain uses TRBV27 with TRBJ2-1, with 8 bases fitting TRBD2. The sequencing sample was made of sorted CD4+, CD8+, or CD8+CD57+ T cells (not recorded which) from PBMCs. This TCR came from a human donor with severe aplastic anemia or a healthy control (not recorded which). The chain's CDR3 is CASSLTPGLANEQFF. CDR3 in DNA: TGTGCCAGCAGTTTAACCCCCGGACTAGCTAATGAGCAGTTCTTC.